This T cell receptor (beta chain) was captured in a study of OX40 agonist ivuxolimab in advanced cancers. The length of the CDR3 is 13 residues. Germline CDR1 and CDR2: MRHNA and SNTAGT. The ends were cut back, 6 bases at V and 3 bases at J, with 11 bases in the middle. Profiling relied on immunoSEQ multiplex PCR, and the TCRdb table lists in-frame clones only, not all of them. Of about 73,000 clones in the sample, 80% to 95% are singletons; the top ten hold roughly 0.54%. The TCR originated in an adult with an advanced solid tumor such as melanoma, head and neck, liver or kidney cancer. The chain has TRBV6-4 and TRBJ2-5, with D uncertain. The sequencing used CD4+ or CD8+ T cells sorted from blood, collected in a trial of the OX40 agonist ivuxolimab. The CDR3 DNA sequence: TGTGCCAGCAGAACCCGGTGGGAAGAGACCCAGTACTTC. Translating it yields CASRTRWEETQYF.